Reported below is one T cell receptor (beta chain). Germline CDR1 and CDR2: LNHDA and SQIVND (reference sequence). The CDR3 length is 17 residues. V gave up 0 bases and J gave up 7 bases, with 19 bases separating them. This entry is derived from a study of identifying expanded T cells in peripheral blood. Repertoires were generated with immunoSEQ multiplex PCR, while TCRdb's copy carries only in-frame clones and drops some. This table holds some 93,000 clones, approximately 86% found once. The source of this sequence is a person aged 18 to 69 in good health. V and J are TRBV19 and TRBJ2-1; D is possibly TRBD1 or TRBD2 (6 bases each). Source material: blood. The CDR3 region is CASSIDHGGNRGNEQFF. The CDR3, as DNA: TGTGCCAGTAGTATAGATCACGGGGGCAATCGGGGTAATGAGCAGTTCTTC. The whole variable domain, remainder taken from reference TRBV19 and TRBJ2-1, is DGGITQSPKYLFRKEGQNVTLSCEQNLNHDAMYWYRQDPGQGLRLIYYSQIVNDFQKGDIAEGYSVSREKKESFPLTVTSAQKNPTAFYLCASSIDHGGNRGNEQFFGPGTRLTVL.